These 16 T cell receptor beta chains share one sample of origin, sequenced in a study of cytotoxic CD8 clonotypes in ibrutinib-treated CLL (dated by TCRdb to 2020 to 2022). The intended sense of this specimen's time point label: 24 months on ibrutinib. Library method: the immunoSEQ multiplex PCR assay. Not all clones reach the TCRdb copy of this immuneACCESS table, which keeps in-frame sequences only. Checked studies attribute under half of the gap to unresolved V genes and leave the rest unexplained. Counted in this sample were 150,000 to 250,000 clones; over 60% of them appeared once. 13% of the sample belongs to the ten largest clones. The input for sequencing was PBMCs, taken after 24 months of ibrutinib treatment. Every receptor here comes from a human donor with chronic lymphocytic leukemia.

The chain couples TRBV11-3 to TRBJ2-3, with D uncertain. Between the trimmed V and J ends, which lost 4 bases and 2 bases, there was a span of 10 bases. Germline V lookup: CDR1 SGHNT, CDR2 YENEEA. CDR3 length equals 14 residues. The DNA for the CDR3 is TGTGCCAGCAGCTCTTATCAAGCCACAGATACGCAGTATTTT. Amino acid sequence: CASSSYQATDTQYF.

The rearrangement uses TRBV11-2 and TRBJ2-1; TRBD2 is a possible D gene (5 bases). Germline assignment: CDR1 SGHAT and CDR2 FQNNGV. With 3 bases removed from V and 6 bases from J, the gap between germline ends came to 9 bases. This CDR3 is built from 13 residues. CDR3 sequence reads: CASSFGEGNEQFF. The CDR3 DNA sequence: TGTGCCAGCAGCTTTGGTGAGGGCAATGAGCAGTTCTTC.

This chain uses TRBV7-7 with TRBJ2-5; a possible D gene is TRBD2 (5 bases). Germline assignment: CDR1 SSHAT and CDR2 FNYEAQ (reference sequence). Trimming left V 5 bases short and J 5 bases short, with 18 bases between. This CDR3 spans 15 amino acids. CDR3 nucleotide sequence: TGTGCCAGCAGCCAGGAACGTCTGCCGGGGGAGACCCAGTACTTC. This codes for CASSQERLPGETQYF.

V gene TRBV2 combines with J gene TRBJ2-7; no clear D gene. The CDR3 runs 13 residues. V lost 1 base and J 3 bases, leaving 7 bases between the germline ends. The germline CDR1 and CDR2 sequences are SNHLY and FYNNEI. CDR3 DNA sequence: TGTGCCAGCAGTGAAGATTCAGGCTACGAGCAGTACTTC. This translates into CASSEDSGYEQYF.

The chain uses TRBV7-9 and TRBJ2-4; D not resolved. V lost 5 bases and J 7 bases, leaving 9 bases between the germline ends. The CDR3 length is 12 residues. Germline CDR1 is SEHNR and CDR2 is FQNEAQ (reference sequence). The CDR3 protein is CASSIGSNIQYF. Here the CDR3 DNA reads TGTGCCAGCAGCATCGGATCTAACATTCAGTACTTC.

This CDR3 reads CASSEARRSRYSYEQYF. The CDR3 DNA reads TGTGCCAGCAGTGAAGCGCGGAGGAGTCGCTACTCCTACGAGCAGTACTTC. The rearrangement joins TRBV6-1 to TRBJ2-7, with a weak D call TRBD2 (5 bases). This CDR3 has 17 residues. With 0 bases removed from V and 0 bases from J, the gap between germline ends came to 15 bases. Looked up from germline, CDR1 is MNHNS and CDR2 is SASEGT.

V and J are TRBV27 and TRBJ2-2, with 11 nucleotides matching TRBD1. The CDR3 sequence is 16 residues long. CDR1 is MNHEY, CDR2 SMNVEV, per germline (reference sequence). Unmatched junction bases numbered 5, after V lost 4 bases and J lost 4 bases. The CDR3 DNA reads as TGTGCCAGCAGTTCTTGGGACAGGGGGGGCACCGGGGAGCTGTTTTTT. It is translated as CASSSWDRGGTGELFF.

The chain links TRBV5-4 to TRBJ1-3; D unresolved. With 0 bases removed from V and 1 base from J, the gap between germline ends came to 2 bases. The CDR3 contains 13 residues. Per germline, CDR1 SGHNT and CDR2 YYREEE (reference sequence). The CDR3 nucleotides are TGTGCCAGCAGCTTGGTATCTGGAAACACCATATATTTT. It is translated as CASSLVSGNTIYF.

CDR3 nucleotides: TGTGCCAGCAGCTTAGCTAGCGGGAGCTACAATGAGCAGTTCTTC. As protein: CASSLASGSYNEQFF. The chain uses TRBV11-1 and TRBJ2-1; the match to TRBD2 covers 9 bases. Trimming took 0 bases from V and 3 from J; bases not matched to a gene: 0. CDR1 and CDR2 (germline): SGHAT, FQDESV (reference sequence). The CDR3 runs 15 residues.

This clone came up a few times. This chain connects TRBV5-1 to TRBJ2-2; unclear D gene. The CDR3 covers 14 residues. The V end lost 2 bases, the J end lost 4 bases, and 9 bases lay between the germline ends. Germline-derived CDR1 and CDR2 are SGHRS and YFSETQ. This CDR3 is CASSLRIGTGELFF. CDR3 nucleotide sequence: TGCGCCAGCAGCTTAAGGATCGGCACCGGGGAGCTGTTTTTT.

This chain joins TRBV6-5 and TRBJ2-5; no firm D call. CDR1 is MNHEY and CDR2 is SVGAGI in the germline V gene. With 7 bases removed from V and 5 bases from J, the gap between germline ends came to 11 bases. This CDR3 has 12 amino acids. CDR3 sequence reads: CASTSQGETQYF. CDR3 coding DNA: TGTGCCAGCACCTCCCAAGGGGAGACCCAGTACTTC.

This clone appeared a few times. J is TRBJ1-2 and V is TRBV27; a possible D gene is TRBD1 (5 bases). Germline loops: CDR1 MNHEY, CDR2 SMNVEV (reference sequence). This CDR3 contains 15 residues. Between the trimmed V and J ends, which lost 4 bases and 1 base, there was a span of 13 bases. The CDR3 sequence: CASSSLTAINYGYTF. The CDR3 DNA reads as TGTGCCAGCAGTTCCTTGACAGCTATTAACTATGGCTACACCTTC.

This clone was recorded once. The chain carries TRBV15 and TRBJ2-3; D possibly corresponds to TRBD2 (6 bases). V was shortened by 4 bases and J by 0 bases, with 11 bases between the two germline ends. The CDR3 contains 15 residues. The germline gives CDR1 LNHNV, CDR2 YYDKDF (reference sequence). The CDR3 loop is CATSTRLGSTDTQYF. The CDR3 DNA reads TGTGCCACCAGCACTAGACTAGGAAGCACAGATACGCAGTATTTT.

This clone has a handful of counts. CDR3 protein: CASSPRPSGADTQYF. The CDR3 bases are TGTGCCAGCAGCCCACGCCCCTCTGGGGCAGATACGCAGTATTTT. This chain joins TRBV7-3 and TRBJ2-3; D not resolved. The CDR3 loop spans 15 amino acids. The germline CDR1 and CDR2 sequences are SGHTA and FQGTGA. V was trimmed by 5 bases and J by 4 bases, leaving 16 bases between them.

The chain carries TRBV29-1 and TRBJ1-1; 7 positions agree with TRBD1. The CDR3 length is 13 residues. Germline CDR1 and CDR2: SQVTM and ANQGSEA. V lost 6 bases and J lost 5; bases outside the gene matches: 9. The CDR3, as DNA: TGCAGCGTAGAGACCGGGACAGCAACTGAAGCTTTCTTT. As protein: CSVETGTATEAFF. The full variable domain, its missing parts supplied by reference TRBV29-1 and TRBJ1-1, is SAVISQKPSRDICQRGTSLTIQCQVDSQVTMMFWYRQQPGQSLTLIATANQGSEATYESGFVIDKFPISRPNLTFSTLTVSNMSPEDSSIYLCSVETGTATEAFFGQGTRLTVV.

DNA of the CDR3: TGTGCCAGCAGCTTACAGTCGGTGAATCAGCCCCAGCATTTT. This encodes CASSLQSVNQPQHF. The chain is built from TRBV11-2 and TRBJ1-5; D remains unclear. The CDR3 is 14 amino acids. V gave up 2 bases and J gave up 4 bases, with 9 bases separating them. Per germline, CDR1 SGHAT and CDR2 FQNNGV. Full variable domain (outside the CDR3, taken from reference TRBV11-2 and TRBJ1-5): EAGVAQSPRYKIIEKRQSVAFWCNPISGHATLYWYQQILGQGPKLLIQFQNNGVVDDSQLPKDRFSAERLKGVDSTLKIQPAKLEDSAVYLCASSLQSVNQPQHFGDGTRLSIL.